One sample yielded the 27 T cell receptor beta chains listed below, sequenced in a study of early T cells in non-severe SARS-CoV-2 infection. TCRdb processed the 5' RACE reads anew with MiXCR; each CDR3 protein has one entry. Of about 69,000 distinct CDR3 sequences detected, 3.5% to 6% appear once; the ten largest clones hold 3.5% to 4%. The sample consisted of whole blood, taken at baseline. The receptors shown here come from an adult who was a healthcare worker with PCR-confirmed SARS-CoV-2 infection or an uninfected control (not recorded which). The donor label of this sample is uncertain.

The rearrangement links TRBV5-4 to TRBJ2-1; 8 bases fit TRBD2. The CDR3 has 16 residues. Germline V CDR1 and CDR2: SGHNT, YYREEE (reference sequence). V gave up 1 base and J gave up 4 bases; unmatched junction bases: 7. DNA for the CDR3: TGTGCCAGCAGCTTGTATGTAGCGGGGACTTACAATGAGCAGTTCTTC. Protein product: CASSLYVAGTYNEQFF.

This clonotype was detected only a few times. The rearrangement uses TRBV28 and TRBJ1-5; D not resolved. The CDR3 runs 14 residues. Germline assignment: CDR1 MDHEN and CDR2 SYDVKM. The V and J ends lost 6 bases and 3 bases respectively, with 12 bases between them. As DNA, the CDR3 is TGTGCCAGCAGGAATCGGGTCATCAATCAGCCCCAGCATTTT. Protein sequence: CASRNRVINQPQHF.

This clonotype was seen a few times. The gene calls are TRBV21-1 and TRBJ2-3; TRBD1, the table's D call, lacks a check against the DNA. TRBV21-1 is a documented pseudogene. This CDR3 contains 16 residues. CDR3 protein: CASSSLDRGLTDTQYF. CDR3 coding DNA: TGTGCCAGCAGCTCCTTGGACAGGGGCCTCACAGATACGCAGTATTTT.

The gene calls are TRBV6-5 and TRBJ2-3; 7 bases are a match to TRBD1. V lost 6 bases to trimming and J lost 2 bases; unmatched junction nucleotides: 8. Germline CDR1 MNHEY, CDR2 SVGAGI. The CDR3 is 15 residues long. The CDR3 here is CASSTDRVHTDTQYF. The CDR3 DNA is TGTGCCAGCAGCACAGACAGGGTCCACACAGATACGCAGTATTTT.

This clonotype came up many times. The V call is TRBV6-1, the J call TRBJ2-4; possibly TRBD1 for D (6 bases). Germline V lookup: CDR1 MNHNS, CDR2 SASEGT. Trimming left V 5 bases short and J 1 base short, with 12 bases between. The CDR3 contains 15 residues. The CDR3 sequence is CASSRNRDAKNIQYF. The CDR3 coding sequence is TGTGCCAGCAGTAGGAACAGGGACGCCAAAAACATTCAGTACTTC.

This clonotype showed up many times. This chain links TRBV30 with TRBJ1-2; D is ambiguous. Germline V gives CDR1 GTSNPN, CDR2 SVGIG (reference sequence). V was shortened by 5 bases and J by 5 bases, with 6 bases between the two germline ends. The length of the CDR3 is 10 residues. The CDR3 here is CAWAAYGYTF. CDR3 coding DNA: TGTGCCTGGGCGGCGTATGGCTACACCTTC.

The V call is TRBV11-2, the J call TRBJ2-1; 9 positions agree with TRBD1. The V gene's germline CDR1 is SGHAT and CDR2 FQNNGV. The CDR3 spans 15 residues. With V trimmed by 5 bases and J by 1 base, 3 bases remained unmatched. CDR3 bases: TGTGCCAGCAGCCCCGGGACAGGGTCCTACAATGAGCAGTTCTTC. Residues: CASSPGTGSYNEQFF.

This clonotype was detected ten times or more. The chain links TRBV7-9 to TRBJ1-1; D ambiguous. CDR3 length equals 12 residues. V lost 8 bases, J lost 3 bases, and 10 bases lay in between. Germline-derived CDR1 and CDR2 are SEHNR and FQNEAQ (reference sequence). CDR3 DNA: TGTGCCAGCTCAATGGGTGACACTGAAGCTTTCTTT. Translated: CASSMGDTEAFF. The complete variable domain, with remaining parts taken from reference TRBV7-9 and TRBJ1-1, reads DTGVSQNPRHKITKRGQNVTFRCDPISEHNRLYWYRQTLGQGPEFLTYFQNEAQLEKSRLLSDRFSAERPKGSFSTLEIQRTEQGDSAMYLCASSMGDTEAFFGQGTRLTVV.

This clonotype has more than one count but fewer than ten. The chain links TRBV6-5 to TRBJ2-5; 12 positions match TRBD2. The CDR3 loop spans 16 amino acids. Germline assignment: CDR1 MNHEY and CDR2 SVGAGI. With V trimmed by 2 bases and J by 3 bases, 4 bases remained unmatched. In DNA, the CDR3 is TGTGCCAGCAGTTACCCGACTAGCGGGGGTGAAGAGACCCAGTACTTC. Translating gives CASSYPTSGGEETQYF.

This clonotype has ten or more counts. V gene TRBV11-3 combines with J gene TRBJ2-1, with 11 positions matching TRBD2. V trimming: 4 bases; J trimming: 4 bases; junction bases outside the gene matches: 18. This CDR3 has 20 residues. CDR1 SGHNT and CDR2 YENEEA come from the germline V gene. CDR3 nucleotides: TGTGCCAGCAGCTCAATGAGTCTAGCGGGGGGCCTGGTAAATTACAATGAGCAGTTCTTC. It yields the protein CASSSMSLAGGLVNYNEQFF.

CDR3 DNA sequence: TGTGCCAGCAGCTTGCCAGCGACCCAAGAGACCCAGTACTTC. This gives the protein CASSLPATQETQYF. V and J are TRBV5-4 and TRBJ2-5; no firm D call. The germline V gene encodes CDR1 SGHNT and CDR2 YYREEE (reference sequence). V was pared by 1 base and J by 1 base, with 8 bases between. This CDR3 contains 14 residues.

This clonotype appeared a few times. V and J are TRBV12-3 or TRBV12-4 and TRBJ1-4; 7 bases match TRBD1. The CDR3 is made up of 14 amino acids. Trimming removed 5 bases from V and 8 bases from J; junction bases left unmatched: 8. CDR3 residues: CASSTGQAWEKLFF. DNA for the CDR3: TGTGCCAGCAGTACAGGACAGGCCTGGGAAAAACTGTTTTTT.

Ten or more counts support this clonotype. This chain joins TRBV12-5 and TRBJ2-7, with D possibly TRBD2 on 6 matching bases. The V end was cut by 6 bases, the J end by 6 bases, with 12 bases between. This CDR3 comprises 12 residues. Germline CDR1 and CDR2: LGHNT and FRNRAP. CDR3 sequence: CASGEGSGEQYF. The CDR3 DNA reads as TGTGCTAGTGGGGAGGGGTCGGGCGAGCAGTACTTC.

This clonotype has ten or more counts. The rearrangement uses TRBV29-1 and TRBJ1-2; 8 bases match TRBD1. The CDR3 totals 13 residues. CDR1 SQVTM and CDR2 ANQGSEA come from the germline V gene. After removal of 3 bases from V and 4 bases from J, the junction contained 4 bases not matched to a gene. CDR3 residues: CSVDHRGGYGYTF. The CDR3 nucleotides are TGCAGCGTTGATCACAGGGGGGGCTATGGCTACACCTTC.

There are many counts of this clonotype. The gene calls are TRBV29-1 and TRBJ2-1; TRBD2 aligns across 9 bases. This CDR3 has 19 residues. The V gene end was trimmed by 6 bases and the J gene end by 1 base; junction bases not matched to a gene: 19. Germline loops: CDR1 SQVTM, CDR2 ANQGSEA. The CDR3 nucleotides are TGCAGCGTCGAAACCCCTCGGAGCGGGGGGCCAATTTCCTACAATGAGCAGTTCTTC. As protein: CSVETPRSGGPISYNEQFF.

The rearrangement uses TRBV6-1 and TRBJ2-1; D not certain. Trimming pared 6 bases from V and 0 bases from J, leaving 3 bases between. The CDR3 is 12 residues long. Germline V gene lookup returns CDR1 MNHNS and CDR2 SASEGT. For the CDR3, the DNA is TGTGCCAGCAGGGTCTCCTACAATGAGCAGTTCTTC. Amino acid sequence: CASRVSYNEQFF.

This clonotype was observed many times. The V gene is TRBV12-3 or TRBV12-4, the J gene TRBJ1-2; 9 positions match TRBD1. V lost 6 bases and J lost 6; bases outside the gene matches: 5. The CDR3 extends over 13 amino acids. CDR3 bases: TGTGCCAGCAGACCCTGGGACAGGGATGGCTACACCTTC. This encodes CASRPWDRDGYTF.

The chain links TRBV7-9 to TRBJ2-1; D is possibly TRBD1 (5 bases). The J call may be wrong; the DNA end is better matched by TRBJ2-7. CDR3 length: 13 residues. Germline V gene data show CDR1 as SEHNR and CDR2 as FQNEAQ (reference sequence). CDR3 in DNA: TGTGCCAGCAGCTTCCAGGGTGTCCACGAGCAGTACTTC. It specifies CASSFQGVHEQYF.

The gene calls are TRBV11-2 and TRBJ2-1; possibly TRBD1 for D (6 bases). V lost 5 bases to trimming and J lost 0 bases, with 11 bases between them. The length of the CDR3 is 15 residues. From germline, CDR1 is SGHAT and CDR2 FQNNGV. The CDR3 DNA sequence: TGTGCCAGCAGCGGCACAGGGAGCTCCTACAATGAGCAGTTCTTC. It specifies CASSGTGSSYNEQFF.

The V gene is TRBV7-8, the J gene TRBJ1-1, with D unresolved. The CDR3 has 14 residues. Germline V CDR1 and CDR2: SGHVS, FQNEAQ. Between the trimmed V and J ends, which lost 2 bases and 0 bases, there was a span of 7 bases. In nucleotides, the CDR3 is TGTGCCAGCAGCTTAAGTCACTTGAACACTGAAGCTTTCTTT. Translation gives CASSLSHLNTEAFF.

This clonotype was detected many times. V gene TRBV12-3 or TRBV12-4 combines with J gene TRBJ1-2, with D hard to call. The CDR3 covers 15 residues. The V end lost 1 base, the J end lost 0 bases, and 9 bases lay between the germline ends. CDR3 DNA sequence: TGTGCCAGCAGTTTAGAAAGGGCAGCTAACTATGGCTACACCTTC. Translation: CASSLERAANYGYTF.

This clonotype was seen repeatedly, ten times or more. CDR3 amino acids: CASSQEDGNTGELFF. The CDR3 region has the DNA TGTGCCAGCAGCCAAGAGGACGGGAACACCGGGGAGCTGTTTTTT. This chain connects TRBV4-2 to TRBJ2-2; no clear D gene. With 0 bases removed from V and 1 base from J, the gap between germline ends came to 6 bases. Germline V gene data show CDR1 as LGHNA and CDR2 as YNFKEQ. This CDR3 spans 15 amino acids.

The CDR3 nucleotides are TGTGCCAGCAGCCTATGGACAGGAGGCACAGATACGCAGTATTTT. Translating it yields CASSLWTGGTDTQYF. V and J are TRBV7-2 and TRBJ2-3, with 7 positions matching TRBD1. CDR3 length: 15 amino acids. V was pared by 5 bases and J by 1 base, with 6 bases of the junction left unmatched. Looked up from germline, CDR1 is SGHTA and CDR2 is FQGNSA.

Many counts were recorded for this clonotype. The chain has TRBV21-1 and TRBJ2-7; TRBD1, as called in the table, went unchecked against the DNA. TRBV21-1 is deemed a pseudogene. The CDR3 is 13 residues long. The CDR3 DNA is TGTGCCAGCAGAAAAACAGGGGGCTACGAGCAGTACTTC. It specifies CASRKTGGYEQYF.

There are a few counts of this clonotype. The chain couples TRBV6-5 to TRBJ2-7; TRBD1 might be the D (5 bases). The V end lost 2 bases, the J end lost 1 base, and 12 bases lay between the germline ends. CDR1 and CDR2 from the germline V gene are MNHEY and SVGAGI. There are 15 residues in the CDR3. CDR3 DNA sequence: TGTGCCAGCAGTTACCCTCGGCAGGGTTCCTACGAGCAGTACTTC. Residues: CASSYPRQGSYEQYF.

This clonotype has a handful of counts. This rearrangement joins TRBV28 to TRBJ2-1; 11 bases match TRBD2. Germline lookup yields CDR1 MDHEN and CDR2 SYDVKM. CDR3 length: 17 amino acids. V lost 5 bases and J lost 5; bases outside the gene matches: 11. In nucleotides, the CDR3 is TGTGCCAGCAGTCCGCCCATAGCGGGGGGGCCTGACAATGAGCAGTTCTTC. It yields the protein CASSPPIAGGPDNEQFF.

This clonotype has only a few counts. The chain joins TRBV7-9 to TRBJ1-1; D may be TRBD1 (5 bases). The CDR3 has 14 amino acids. Germline-derived CDR1 and CDR2 are SEHNR and FQNEAQ (reference sequence). Trimming took 1 base from V and 4 from J, leaving 10 bases between them. CDR3 in amino acids: CASSLVQGFTEAFF. The CDR3 nucleotides are TGTGCCAGCAGCTTAGTTCAGGGCTTCACTGAAGCTTTCTTT.